This T cell receptor (beta chain) was retrieved from a study of shared clonotypes between healthy human individuals. Study-wide results and limits: The study generally estimated greater richness for naive than memory subsets. The researchers took only blood, and tissue repertoires probably look different.

The authors split each subset's genomic DNA evenly across several immunoSEQ plates. The table came from immunoSEQ multiplex PCR; TCRdb's copy has only in-frame clones and leaves some out. Here the sample spans under 350,000 clones, around nine tenths being singletons. Of note for this clone: Its matching antigen is unknown.

The CDR3 extends over 13 amino acids. The germline gives CDR1 MDHEN, CDR2 SYDVKM. Trimming stripped 3 bases from V and 10 bases from J, with 15 bases between. This chain joins TRBV28 and TRBJ1-1; tentative D call: TRBD1 (5 bases). Material for sequencing was memory CD8+ T cells sorted from blood. Described subset: CD45RO+ cells pooled with CCR7-negative TemRA cells. The clonotype originates from a young man in good health. CDR3 sequence reads: CASSFRPQDRAFF. In DNA, the CDR3 is TGTGCCAGCAGTTTTAGGCCACAGGACCGAGCTTTCTTT. The variable domain in full, with the rest retrieved from reference TRBV28 and TRBJ1-1, is DVKVTQSSRYLVKRTGEKVFLECVQDMDHENMFWYRQDPGLGLRLIYFSYDVKMKEKGDIPEGYSVSREKKERFSLILESASTNQTSMYLCASSFRPQDRAFFGQGTRLTVV.